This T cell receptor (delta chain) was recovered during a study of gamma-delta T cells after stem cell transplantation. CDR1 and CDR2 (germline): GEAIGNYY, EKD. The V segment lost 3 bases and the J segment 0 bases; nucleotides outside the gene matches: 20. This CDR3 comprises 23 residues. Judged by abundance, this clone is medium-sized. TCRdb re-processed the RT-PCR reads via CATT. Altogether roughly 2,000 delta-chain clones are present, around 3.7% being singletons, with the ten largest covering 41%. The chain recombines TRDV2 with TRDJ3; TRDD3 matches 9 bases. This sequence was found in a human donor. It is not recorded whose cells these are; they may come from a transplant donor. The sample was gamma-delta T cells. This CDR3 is CACDPLDKDWGTTGSWDTRQMFF. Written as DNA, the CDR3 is TGTGCCTGTGACCCCTTGGATAAGGACTGGGGGACTACCGGCTCCTGGGACACCCGACAGATGTTTTTC.